One T cell receptor (beta chain) is described in this entry. There are 17 residues in the CDR3. CDR1 and CDR2 (germline): LGHDT, YNNKEL (reference sequence). With 4 bases clipped from V and 3 bases from J, the junction kept 15 bases outside the gene matches. The protocol was immunoSEQ multiplex PCR, while the TCRdb copy is restricted to in-frame clones and leaves out a portion. This sample has approximately 350,000 clones, with 91% found just once. The sample comes from a study of blood T cell repertoires in COVID-19. The wider study: Researchers got acute and convalescent COVID-19 samples from the United States, Italy and Spain. T cells, B-cell-depleted T cells, or PBMCs supplied cDNA or gDNA.

The specimen was peripheral blood. The TCR sequence derives from a woman under 30 who had recovered from COVID-19. This chain connects TRBV3-1 (or the pseudogene TRBV3-2) to TRBJ2-7; 7 bases match TRBD1. The CDR3 loop reads CASSPWTGEKSYYEQYV. CDR3 in DNA: TGTGCCAGCAGCCCCTGGACAGGTGAAAAATCTTACTACGAGCAGTACGTC.